Below are 9 T cell receptor beta chains sequenced from a single sample in a study of shared clonotypes between healthy human individuals. The repertoire was sequenced with immunoSEQ multiplex PCR; TCRdb's copy has only in-frame clones and lacks some. The table shows hundreds of thousands of clones, with approximately 97% occurring only once. Sequencing input: naive CD4+ T cells sorted from blood. Subset given: CD45RA+ positively selected. Receptors were obtained from a woman under 40 in good health.

The chain has TRBV2 and TRBJ1-2; 7 positions match TRBD1. Germline values: CDR1 SNHLY, CDR2 FYNNEI. V shed 5 bases and J 8 bases; nucleotides not matched to a gene: 8. The CDR3 length is 13 residues. CDR3 nucleotides: TGTGCCAGCAGTACCCAAATGACAGGGGGCTACACCTTC. Translation gives CASSTQMTGGYTF.

This clone was picked up one time. The chain joins TRBV4-2 to TRBJ2-1, with TRBD2 matching 8 bases. After removal of 0 bases from V and 7 bases from J, the junction contained 8 bases not matched to a gene. The germline gives CDR1 LGHNA, CDR2 YNFKEQ. There are 16 residues in the CDR3. The DNA for the CDR3 is TGTGCCAGCAGCCAAGATACGGGAGGGCCTCGGAATGAGCAGTTCTTC. Protein product: CASSQDTGGPRNEQFF.

Only one count was recorded for this clone. The V call is TRBV7-9, the J call TRBJ2-3, with D possibly matching TRBD2 (5 bases). The length of the CDR3 is 14 residues. From germline, CDR1 is SEHNR and CDR2 FQNEAQ (reference sequence). V shed 1 base and J shed 4 bases, with 9 bases lying between them. In DNA form, the CDR3 reads TGTGCCAGCAGCTTAGAACTAGTCTCAGATACGCAGTATTTT. It encodes CASSLELVSDTQYF.

This clone has only one observation. The chain has TRBV6-1 and TRBJ2-4; D may match TRBD1 or TRBD2 (5 bases each). This CDR3 is built from 15 residues. V was pared by 8 bases and J by 1 base, with 15 bases between. CDR1 and CDR2 from the germline V gene are MNHNS and SASEGT. CDR3 nucleotide sequence: TGTGCCAGCTCGGGGCCCCCGGGGGCCAAAAACATTCAGTACTTC. Translation: CASSGPPGAKNIQYF.

The CDR3 protein is CATSRDHGTGELFF. In nucleotides, the CDR3 is TGTGCCACCAGCAGAGATCATGGCACCGGGGAGCTGTTTTTT. The chain recombines TRBV15 with TRBJ2-2, with D hard to call. V lost 0 bases, J lost 4 bases, and 6 bases lay in between. Germline V gives CDR1 LNHNV, CDR2 YYDKDF (reference sequence). The CDR3 contains 14 residues. Filled out from reference TRBV15 and TRBJ2-2, the complete variable domain reads DAMVIQNPRYQVTQFGKPVTLSCSQTLNHNVMYWYQQKSSQAPKLLFHYYDKDFNNEADTPDNFQSRRPNTSFCFLDIRSPGLGDTAMYLCATSRDHGTGELFFGEGSRLTVL.

The chain uses TRBV14 and TRBJ1-1, with 8 bases that match TRBD1. The germline V gene encodes CDR1 SGHDN and CDR2 FVKESK. This CDR3 comprises 16 residues. V gave up 2 bases and J gave up 3 bases; unmatched junction bases: 8. CDR3 nucleotide sequence: TGTGCCAGCAGCCAAAGGACAGGGAACATTTACACTGAAGCTTTCTTT. It codes for CASSQRTGNIYTEAFF.

This rearrangement joins TRBV5-6 to TRBJ1-2; D is possibly TRBD1 (6 bases). CDR1 is SGHDT, CDR2 YYEEEE, per germline. There are 14 residues in the CDR3. Trimming cost V 5 bases and J 3 bases, with 14 bases left between them. DNA for the CDR3: TGTGCCAGCAGACCACGACAGGTTCACTATGGCTACACCTTC. Residues: CASRPRQVHYGYTF.

The chain combines TRBV11-2 with TRBJ1-5; D gene unclear. The V gene's germline CDR1 is SGHAT and CDR2 FQNNGV. Trimming shortened V by 2 bases and J by 1 base, and 6 bases separated the two germline ends. The CDR3 contains 14 residues. The CDR3 coding sequence is TGTGCCAGCAGCTTAAAGGGCAGCAATCAGCCCCAGCATTTT. This translates into CASSLKGSNQPQHF.

The chain recombines TRBV6-1 with TRBJ1-5; D is undetermined. Germline V gene lookup returns CDR1 MNHNS and CDR2 SASEGT. Trimming removed 4 bases from V and 0 bases from J, with 13 bases in between. This CDR3 is 16 amino acids long. The CDR3 is CASSGPGPHSNQPQHF. The CDR3 DNA follows: TGTGCCAGCAGTGGTCCGGGCCCACATAGCAATCAGCCCCAGCATTTT.